This entry concerns a single TCR beta chain. What it binds is not known. This specimen comes from a study of shared clonotypes between healthy human individuals. Study information: Researchers drew samples from a couple of women and a few men aged 18 to 49. Study-level results: The sharing of 4% to 5.5% of naive CD4 clonotypes was seen across a handful of donors. As a rule, naive subsets had a larger estimated richness than memory subsets.

The CDR3 length is 15 residues. Germline CDR1 is SGHNT and CDR2 is YENEEA. Germline trimming cut 3 bases from V and 8 bases from J; bases unmatched to any gene: 10. Using immunoSEQ multiplex PCR, the repertoire was profiled, and TCRdb retains in-frame clones only, with some absent. Of 1.4 million to 1.5 million clones listed, roughly 96% were seen once; the top ten hold approximately 1%. This receptor was identified in a young man in good health. Source material: naive CD4+ T cells sorted from blood. Described subset: CD45RA+ positively selected. This chain connects TRBV11-3 to TRBJ2-1; the match to TRBD1 covers 7 bases. Here the CDR3 DNA reads TGTGCCAGCAGCTTGGTCTATGACAGGGATGATGAGCAGTTCTTC. This sequence encodes CASSLVYDRDDEQFF.